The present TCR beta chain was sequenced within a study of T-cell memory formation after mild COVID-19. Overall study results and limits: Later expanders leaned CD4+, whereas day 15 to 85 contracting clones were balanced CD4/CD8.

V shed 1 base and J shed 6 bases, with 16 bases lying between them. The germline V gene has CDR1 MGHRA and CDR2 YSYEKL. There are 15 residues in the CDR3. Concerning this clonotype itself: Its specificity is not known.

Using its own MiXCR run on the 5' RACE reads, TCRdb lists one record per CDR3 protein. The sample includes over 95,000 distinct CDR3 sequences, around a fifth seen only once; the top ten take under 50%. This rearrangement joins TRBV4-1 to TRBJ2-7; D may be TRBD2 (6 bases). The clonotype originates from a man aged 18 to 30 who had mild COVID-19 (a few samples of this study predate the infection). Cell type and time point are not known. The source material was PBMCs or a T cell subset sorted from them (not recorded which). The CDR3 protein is CASSQVEGGVGEQYF. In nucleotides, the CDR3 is TGCGCCAGCAGCCAAGTGGAAGGCGGGGTTGGCGAGCAGTACTTC.